The 9 T cell receptor beta chains reported below all come from one sample, sequenced in a study of T-cell reconstitution after alpha-beta-depleted transplantation in children. The TCRbeta library was prepared with unique molecular identifiers. From the PCR reads, TCRdb called clonotypes with MiXCR, one entry per CDR3 protein. Of almost 600,000 distinct CDR3 sequences listed, approximately 30% were seen once; the top ten hold about 35%. This sample comprised PBMCs, obtained before TCRalphabeta/CD19-depleted stem cell transplant. The receptors originated from a boy under three years old with Wiskott-Aldrich syndrome, due to receive a stem cell transplant.

This clonotype was detected ten times or more. The chain is built from TRBV4-1 and TRBJ2-1, with 10 bases lining up with TRBD2. Unmatched junction bases numbered 8, after V lost 0 bases and J lost 0 bases. Per the germline V gene, CDR1 is MGHRA and CDR2 is YSYEKL. This CDR3 has 19 amino acids. The CDR3 loop reads CASSQDYGRLAGSYNEQFF. The CDR3, as DNA: TGCGCCAGCAGCCAAGATTATGGTAGACTAGCGGGCTCCTACAATGAGCAGTTCTTC.

The sample holds a few counts of this clonotype. The chain is built from TRBV4-1 and TRBJ2-1; D call uncertain. Looked up from germline, CDR1 is MGHRA and CDR2 is YSYEKL. V lost 0 bases, J lost 1 base, and 10 bases lay in between. The CDR3 is 16 amino acids. The CDR3 region has the DNA TGCGCCAGCAGCCAAGATCCGGCCCCTTCCTACAATGAGCAGTTCTTC. The encoded protein is CASSQDPAPSYNEQFF.

Only a few counts were recorded for this clonotype. The chain carries TRBV5-1 and TRBJ2-6; tentatively, D is TRBD2 (5 bases). The V end lost 2 bases, the J end lost 2 bases, and 14 bases lay between the germline ends. CDR3 length: 17 residues. Germline V lookup: CDR1 SGHRS, CDR2 YFSETQ. The CDR3 spells CASSFLLLGAGANVLTF. The CDR3 bases are TGCGCCAGCAGCTTCCTGTTACTAGGCGCTGGGGCCAACGTCCTGACTTTC.

This CDR3 reads CASSQFQLGLETQYF. CDR3 nucleotide sequence: TGTGCCAGCAGCCAGTTTCAACTAGGGTTGGAGACCCAGTACTTC. The rearrangement joins TRBV14 to TRBJ2-5; D might be TRBD2 (5 bases). Germline V gene sequence: CDR1 SGHDN, CDR2 FVKESK. There are 15 residues in the CDR3. V lost 3 bases and J lost 5, with 16 bases in between.

This clonotype appeared a few times. The gene calls are TRBV12-3 or TRBV12-4 and TRBJ1-1; a possible D gene is TRBD1 (6 bases). Deletions cut 7 bases from V and 0 bases from J, with 15 bases between. The CDR3 runs 15 residues. In nucleotides, the CDR3 is TGTGCCAGCACAATGGACAGATTGATGAACACTGAAGCTTTCTTT. This encodes CASTMDRLMNTEAFF.

The chain employs TRBV5-1 and TRBJ2-1, with 9 bases that match TRBD2. The V and J ends lost 5 bases and 0 bases, in that order; junction bases with no gene match: 6. CDR3 length equals 16 residues. Germline V gene lookup returns CDR1 SGHRS and CDR2 YFSETQ. CDR3 sequence: CASRPNSGSSYNEQFF. The CDR3 nucleotides are TGCGCCAGCAGACCAAATAGCGGGAGCTCCTACAATGAGCAGTTCTTC.

This clonotype was observed a handful of times. The chain uses TRBV10-1 and TRBJ2-2; D is unclear. Looked up from germline, CDR1 is WNHNN and CDR2 is SYGVQD (reference sequence). The CDR3 extends over 13 amino acids. Trimming shortened V by 0 bases and J by 4 bases, and 3 bases separated the two germline ends. The CDR3 protein is CASSESGTGELFF. CDR3 bases: TGCGCCAGCAGTGAGTCGGGCACCGGGGAGCTGTTTTTT.

The chain carries TRBV5-1 and TRBJ2-1, with a weak D call TRBD2 (5 bases). From germline, CDR1 is SGHRS and CDR2 YFSETQ. The CDR3 runs 15 residues. Trimming removed 1 base at V and 7 bases at J, with 15 bases between. This chain's CDR3 is CASSLTRAITNEQFF. The CDR3 DNA reads TGCGCCAGCAGCTTGACGAGGGCCATTACGAATGAGCAGTTCTTC.

The gene calls are TRBV3-1 and TRBJ2-1; TRBD2 matches 10 bases. The ends lost 4 bases at V and 0 bases at J; junction bases unmatched: 15. CDR1 LGHDT and CDR2 YNNKEL come from the germline V gene (reference sequence). The CDR3 is 20 amino acids. The CDR3 region has the DNA TGTGCCAGCAGCCGAAGCCCGGGACGAGCGGGAGGGATCTCCTACAATGAGCAGTTCTTC. It yields the protein CASSRSPGRAGGISYNEQFF.